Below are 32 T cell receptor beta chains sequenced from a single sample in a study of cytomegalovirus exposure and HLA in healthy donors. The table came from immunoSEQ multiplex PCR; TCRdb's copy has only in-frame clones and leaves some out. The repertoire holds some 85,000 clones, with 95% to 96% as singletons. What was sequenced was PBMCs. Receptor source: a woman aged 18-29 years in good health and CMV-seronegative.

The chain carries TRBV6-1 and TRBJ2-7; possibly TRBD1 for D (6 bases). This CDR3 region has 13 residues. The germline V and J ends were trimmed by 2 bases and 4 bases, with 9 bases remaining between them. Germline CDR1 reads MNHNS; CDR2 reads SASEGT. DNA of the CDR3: TGTGCCAGCAGTGAAACAGGGTCGTACGAGCAGTACTTC. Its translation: CASSETGSYEQYF.

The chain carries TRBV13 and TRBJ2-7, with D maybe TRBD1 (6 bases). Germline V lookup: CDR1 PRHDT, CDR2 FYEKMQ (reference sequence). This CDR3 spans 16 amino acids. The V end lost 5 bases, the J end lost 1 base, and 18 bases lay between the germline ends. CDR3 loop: CASSQRWPQGSYEQYF. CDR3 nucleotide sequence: TGTGCCAGCAGCCAACGTTGGCCCCAGGGGTCCTACGAGCAGTACTTC.

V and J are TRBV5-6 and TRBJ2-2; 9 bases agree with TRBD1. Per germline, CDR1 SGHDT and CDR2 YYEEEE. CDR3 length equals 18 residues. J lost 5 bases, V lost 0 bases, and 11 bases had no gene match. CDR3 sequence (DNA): TGTGCCAGCAGCTTGGAACCGTCGGGACAGGGCGAGACCGGGGAGCTGTTTTTT. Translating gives CASSLEPSGQGETGELFF.

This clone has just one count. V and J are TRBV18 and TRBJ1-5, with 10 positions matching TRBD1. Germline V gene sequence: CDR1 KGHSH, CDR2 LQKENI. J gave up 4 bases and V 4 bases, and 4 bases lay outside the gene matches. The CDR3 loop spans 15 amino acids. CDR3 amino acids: CASSLGTGDNQPQHF. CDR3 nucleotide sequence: TGTGCCAGCTCACTAGGGACAGGGGATAATCAGCCCCAGCATTTT.

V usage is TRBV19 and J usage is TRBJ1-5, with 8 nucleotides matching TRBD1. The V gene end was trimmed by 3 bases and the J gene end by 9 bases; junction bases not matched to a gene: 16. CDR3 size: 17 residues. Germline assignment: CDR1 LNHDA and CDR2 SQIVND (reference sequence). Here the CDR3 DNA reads TGTGCCAGTAGTATGAGTCGAGGGACAGGCGCTTCATGGCCCCAGCATTTT. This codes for CASSMSRGTGASWPQHF.

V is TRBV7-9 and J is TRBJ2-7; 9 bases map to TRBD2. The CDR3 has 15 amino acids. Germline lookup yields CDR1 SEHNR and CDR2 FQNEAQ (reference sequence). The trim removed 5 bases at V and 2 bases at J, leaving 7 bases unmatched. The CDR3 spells CASSPLAGHAYEQYF. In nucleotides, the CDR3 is TGTGCCAGCAGCCCCCTAGCGGGGCATGCCTACGAGCAGTACTTC.

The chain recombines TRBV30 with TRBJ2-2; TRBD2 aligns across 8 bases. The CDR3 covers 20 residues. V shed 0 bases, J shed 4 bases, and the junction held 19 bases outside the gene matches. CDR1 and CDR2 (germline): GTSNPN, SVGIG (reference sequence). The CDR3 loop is CAWSVRVGASGYLVTGELFF. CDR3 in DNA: TGTGCCTGGAGTGTACGGGTGGGGGCTAGCGGGTATTTGGTCACCGGGGAGCTGTTTTTT. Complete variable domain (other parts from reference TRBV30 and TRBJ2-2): SQTIHQWPATLVQPVGSPLSLECTVEGTSNPNLYWYRQAAGRGLQLLFYSVGIGQISSEVPQNLSASRPQDRQFILSSKKLLLSDSGFYLCAWSVRVGASGYLVTGELFFGEGSRLTVL.

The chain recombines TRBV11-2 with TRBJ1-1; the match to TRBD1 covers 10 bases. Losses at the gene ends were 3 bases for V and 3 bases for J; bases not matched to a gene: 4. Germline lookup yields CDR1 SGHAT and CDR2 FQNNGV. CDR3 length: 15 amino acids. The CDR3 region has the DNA TGTGCCAGCAGCTTCCCCGGGACAGGGGACACTGAAGCTTTCTTT. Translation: CASSFPGTGDTEAFF.

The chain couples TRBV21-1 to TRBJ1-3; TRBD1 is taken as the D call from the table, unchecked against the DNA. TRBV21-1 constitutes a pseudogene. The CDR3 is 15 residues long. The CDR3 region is CASFDRAPSGNTIYF. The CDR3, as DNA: TGTGCCAGCTTCGACAGGGCACCCTCTGGAAACACCATATATTTT.

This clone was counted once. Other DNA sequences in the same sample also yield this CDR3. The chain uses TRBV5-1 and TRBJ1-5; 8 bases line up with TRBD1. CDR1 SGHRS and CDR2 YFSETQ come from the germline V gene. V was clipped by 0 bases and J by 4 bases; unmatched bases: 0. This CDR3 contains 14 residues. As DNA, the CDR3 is TGCGCCAGCAGCTTGGGGACAGGGAATCAGCCCCAGCATTTT. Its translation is CASSLGTGNQPQHF.

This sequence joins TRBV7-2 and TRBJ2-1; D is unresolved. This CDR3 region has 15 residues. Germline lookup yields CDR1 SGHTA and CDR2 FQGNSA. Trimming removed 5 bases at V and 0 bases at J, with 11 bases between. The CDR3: CASSRDRSSYNEQFF. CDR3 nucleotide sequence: TGTGCCAGCAGCCGAGATCGGAGCTCCTACAATGAGCAGTTCTTC.

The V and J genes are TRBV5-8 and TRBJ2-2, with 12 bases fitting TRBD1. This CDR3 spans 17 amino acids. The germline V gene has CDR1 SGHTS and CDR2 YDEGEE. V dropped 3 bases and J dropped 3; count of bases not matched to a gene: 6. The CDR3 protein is CASSSGTGGLYTGELFF. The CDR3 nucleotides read TGTGCCAGCAGCTCCGGGACAGGGGGCTTGTACACCGGGGAGCTGTTTTTT.

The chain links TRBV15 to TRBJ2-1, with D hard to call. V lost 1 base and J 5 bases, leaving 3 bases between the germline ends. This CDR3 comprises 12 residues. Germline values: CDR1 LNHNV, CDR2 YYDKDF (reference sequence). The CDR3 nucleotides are TGTGCCACCAGCAGAGCCGACAATGAGCAGTTCTTC. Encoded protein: CATSRADNEQFF.

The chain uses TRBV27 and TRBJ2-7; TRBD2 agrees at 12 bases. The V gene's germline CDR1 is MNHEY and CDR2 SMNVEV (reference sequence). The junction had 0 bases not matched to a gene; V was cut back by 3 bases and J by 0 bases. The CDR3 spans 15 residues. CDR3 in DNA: TGTGCCAGCAGTTTGACTAGCGGGGGCTCCTACGAGCAGTACTTC. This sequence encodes CASSLTSGGSYEQYF.

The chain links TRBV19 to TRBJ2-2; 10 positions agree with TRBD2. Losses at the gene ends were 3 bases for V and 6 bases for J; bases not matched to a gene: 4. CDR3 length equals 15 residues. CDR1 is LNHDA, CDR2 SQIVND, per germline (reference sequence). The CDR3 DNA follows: TGTGCCAGTAGTATTCTAGCGGGAGAACCCGGGGAGCTGTTTTTT. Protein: CASSILAGEPGELFF.

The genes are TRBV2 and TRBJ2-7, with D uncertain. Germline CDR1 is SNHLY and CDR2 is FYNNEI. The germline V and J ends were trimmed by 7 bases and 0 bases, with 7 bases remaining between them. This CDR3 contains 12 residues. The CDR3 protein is CASKSSSYEQYF. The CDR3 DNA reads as TGTGCCAGCAAATCCAGCTCCTACGAGCAGTACTTC.

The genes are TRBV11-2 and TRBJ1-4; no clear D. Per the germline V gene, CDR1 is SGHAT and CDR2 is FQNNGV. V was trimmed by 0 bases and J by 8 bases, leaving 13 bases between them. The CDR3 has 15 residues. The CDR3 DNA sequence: TGTGCCAGCAGCTTAGATCGTAGGGCGGGAGAAAAACTGTTTTTT. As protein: CASSLDRRAGEKLFF.

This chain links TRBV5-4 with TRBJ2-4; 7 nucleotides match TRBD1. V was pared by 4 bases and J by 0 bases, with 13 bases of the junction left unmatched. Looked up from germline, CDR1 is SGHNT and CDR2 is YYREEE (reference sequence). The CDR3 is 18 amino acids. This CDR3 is CASSPNKGQTLAKNIQYF. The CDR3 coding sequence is TGTGCCAGCAGCCCAAATAAGGGACAGACCCTAGCCAAAAACATTCAGTACTTC.

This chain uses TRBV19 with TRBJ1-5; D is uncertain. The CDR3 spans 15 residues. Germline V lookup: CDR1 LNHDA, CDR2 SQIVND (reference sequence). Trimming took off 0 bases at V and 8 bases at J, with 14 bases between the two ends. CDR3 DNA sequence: TGTGCCAGTAGTATAGATCGAGACGTTGCGGAGCCCCAGCATTTT. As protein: CASSIDRDVAEPQHF.

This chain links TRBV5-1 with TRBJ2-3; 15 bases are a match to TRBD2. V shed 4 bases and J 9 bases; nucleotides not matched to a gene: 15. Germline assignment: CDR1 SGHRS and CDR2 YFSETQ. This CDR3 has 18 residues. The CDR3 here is CASSKGLAGGLAGGTQYF. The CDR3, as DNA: TGCGCCAGCAGCAAAGGACTAGCGGGAGGGCTGGCCGGGGGAACGCAGTATTTT.

The DNA for the CDR3 is TGCGCCAGCAGCTTGGCAGGGACAGGGAGTGGAAACACCATATATTTT. It codes for CASSLAGTGSGNTIYF. The chain carries TRBV5-1 and TRBJ1-3; 9 bases map to TRBD1. Trimming removed 0 bases from V and 3 bases from J; junction bases left unmatched: 4. Looked up from germline, CDR1 is SGHRS and CDR2 is YFSETQ. CDR3 size: 16 residues.

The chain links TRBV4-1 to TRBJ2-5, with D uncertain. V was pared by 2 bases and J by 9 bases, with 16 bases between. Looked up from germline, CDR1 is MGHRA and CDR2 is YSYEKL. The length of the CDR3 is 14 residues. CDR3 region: CASSQTSPGLSQYF. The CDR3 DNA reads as TGCGCCAGCAGCCAAACCTCCCCCGGGTTGTCCCAGTACTTC.

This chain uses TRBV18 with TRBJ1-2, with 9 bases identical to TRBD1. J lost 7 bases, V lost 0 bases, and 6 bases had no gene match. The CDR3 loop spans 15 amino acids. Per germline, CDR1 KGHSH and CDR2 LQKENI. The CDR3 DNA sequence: TGTGCCAGCTCACCACCTTCAGGGACAGGGTCTGGCTACACCTTC. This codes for CASSPPSGTGSGYTF.

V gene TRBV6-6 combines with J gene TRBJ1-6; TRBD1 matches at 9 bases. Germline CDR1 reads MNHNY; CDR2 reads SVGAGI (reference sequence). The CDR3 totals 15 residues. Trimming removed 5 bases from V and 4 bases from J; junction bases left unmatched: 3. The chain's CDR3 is CASSLGQGYNSPLHF. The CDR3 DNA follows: TGTGCCAGCAGTCTTGGACAGGGGTATAATTCACCCCTCCACTTT.

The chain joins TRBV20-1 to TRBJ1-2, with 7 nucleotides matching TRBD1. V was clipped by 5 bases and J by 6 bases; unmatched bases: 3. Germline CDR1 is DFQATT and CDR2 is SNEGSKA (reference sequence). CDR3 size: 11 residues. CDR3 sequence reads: CSAYGTDGYTF. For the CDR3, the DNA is TGCAGTGCTTATGGGACAGATGGCTACACCTTC.

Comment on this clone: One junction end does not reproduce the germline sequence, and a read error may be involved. CDR3 in amino acids: CASSLLQGLRIF. The CDR3 DNA reads as TGTGCCAGTAGTCTACTACAGGGTTTAAGGATTTTT. The rearrangement uses TRBV19 and TRBJ1-4, with TRBD1 as a possible D gene (6 bases). From germline, CDR1 is LNHDA and CDR2 SQIVND (reference sequence). CDR3 length: 12 amino acids.

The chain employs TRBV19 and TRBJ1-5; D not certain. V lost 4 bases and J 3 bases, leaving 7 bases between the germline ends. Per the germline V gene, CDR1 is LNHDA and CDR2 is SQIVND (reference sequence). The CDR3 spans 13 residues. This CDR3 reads CASSTGINQPQHF. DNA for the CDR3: TGTGCCAGTAGTACCGGGATCAATCAGCCCCAGCATTTT.

Here the CDR3 reads CASSSLLADTQYF. The DNA of the CDR3 is TGTGCCAGCAGCTCACTGTTGGCAGATACGCAGTATTTT. The V and J genes are TRBV7-9 and TRBJ2-3; no clear D. V was cut by 4 bases and J by 4 bases, with 9 bases left in between. The germline V gene has CDR1 SEHNR and CDR2 FQNEAQ (reference sequence). The CDR3 contains 13 residues.

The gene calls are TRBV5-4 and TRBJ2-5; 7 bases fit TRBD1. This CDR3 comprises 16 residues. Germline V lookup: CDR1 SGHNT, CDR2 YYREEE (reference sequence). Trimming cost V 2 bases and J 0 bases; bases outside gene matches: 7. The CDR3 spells CASSLAPTGNQETQYF. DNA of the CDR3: TGTGCCAGCAGCTTAGCCCCGACAGGGAACCAAGAGACCCAGTACTTC.

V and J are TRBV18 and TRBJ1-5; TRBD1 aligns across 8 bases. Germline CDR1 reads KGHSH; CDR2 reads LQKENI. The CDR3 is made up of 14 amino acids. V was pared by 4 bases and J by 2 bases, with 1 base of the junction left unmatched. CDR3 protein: CASSLTGGNQPQHF. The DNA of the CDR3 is TGTGCCAGCTCACTGACAGGGGGCAATCAGCCCCAGCATTTT.

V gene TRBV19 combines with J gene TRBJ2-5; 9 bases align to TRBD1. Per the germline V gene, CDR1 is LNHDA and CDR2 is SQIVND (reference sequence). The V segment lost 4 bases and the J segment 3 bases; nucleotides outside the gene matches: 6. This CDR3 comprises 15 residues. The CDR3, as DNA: TGTGCCAGTAGTAGACGGACAGGGGTAAAAGAGACCCAGTACTTC. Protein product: CASSRRTGVKETQYF.

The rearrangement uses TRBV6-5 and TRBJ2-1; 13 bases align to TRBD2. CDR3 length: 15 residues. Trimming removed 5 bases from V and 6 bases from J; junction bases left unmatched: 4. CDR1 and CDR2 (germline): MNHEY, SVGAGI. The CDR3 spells CASSPTSGRANEQFF. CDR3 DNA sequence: TGTGCCAGCAGTCCTACTAGCGGGAGGGCCAATGAGCAGTTCTTC.